This T cell receptor beta chain was recorded in a study of T cell repertoires in cytomegalovirus infection. Study in general: It can be stated that public TCR beta signatures indicated CMV infection as well as a matching HLA type.

A word on this clonotype: Its target is not known.

TCRdb itself ran the reads through MiXCR, one entry per CDR3 protein. The data hold fewer than 1,000,000 distinct CDR3 sequences, with 31% observed a single time. Trimming left V 4 bases short and J 1 base short, with 13 bases between. CDR3 length: 15 residues. Sample: cultured CD8+ T cells from PBMCs, taken from culture after CMV antigen stimulation. The TCR was taken from a human donor in good health (CMV status not recorded). Some clones in this sample may be carry-over from other donors' samples. The genes are TRBV12-3 or TRBV12-4 and TRBJ2-5, with D unclear. CDR3 sequence: CASSSHRAVQETQYF. CDR3 in DNA: TGTGCCAGCAGTTCTCATCGGGCTGTCCAAGAGACCCAGTACTTC.